The source of this TCR beta chain is a study of blood T cells in healthy people across ages. The CDR3 covers 14 residues. V was cut by 9 bases and J by 1 base, with 14 bases left in between. Germline V gene lookup returns CDR1 KGHDR and CDR2 SFDVKD. A second PCR of 7 to 11 cycles used a sample-barcoded 5' primer and a J-beta primer mix. TCRdb fed the 5' RACE reads into MiXCR, producing one record per CDR3 protein. In the table there are about 780,000 distinct CDR3 sequences, about 26% of which are singletons. The data were also submitted as part of a second study, on T cells of mothers and their children. In that study: Maternal samples each gave over 10 million TCR beta CDR3 reads, and child samples about 3 million each.

This clonotype was sampled from a boy younger than 18 in good health. Sequencing was performed on blood. The V call is TRBV24-1, the J call TRBJ1-1; D is unclear. For the CDR3, the DNA is TGTGCCACCGCAGGTAGTCAGTCGAACACTGAAGCTTTCTTT. It is translated as CATAGSQSNTEAFF.